Presented here are 27 T cell receptor beta chains from one specimen sequenced in a study of regulatory T cells in long-lasting Graves disease. As for time point: newly diagnosed GD, antithyroid drugs for less than 3 months. PBMCs were the source of the RNA used for TCR sequencing. HTBI primers from iRepertoire and Arm-PCR of CDR3 regions yielded the TCR beta libraries. TCRdb reprocessed the multiplex PCR reads via MiXCR and lists one record per CDR3 protein. The sample has about 420,000 distinct CDR3 sequences, roughly 17% seen once. This sample was shared with a second study, whose subject was T cells in Graves' hyperthyroidism and ophthalmopathy.

The sample was peripheral blood mononuclear cells (PBMCs), taken at new diagnosis, from a patient treated with antithyroid drugs. The receptors were sampled from a young woman with Graves disease.

This clonotype has ten or more counts. The chain links TRBV7-9 to TRBJ2-3, with 10 bases that match TRBD2. After removal of 8 bases from V and 2 bases from J, the junction contained 7 bases not matched to a gene. Germline V gene data show CDR1 as SEHNR and CDR2 as FQNEAQ (reference sequence). The CDR3 is 15 amino acids. The CDR3 loop is CASQRTSGLTDTQYF. Written as DNA, the CDR3 is TGTGCCAGCCAGAGGACTAGCGGACTCACAGATACGCAGTATTTT.

Ten or more counts support this clonotype. The chain uses TRBV5-8 and TRBJ1-2; no clear D. This CDR3 contains 16 residues. V lost 1 base to trimming and J lost 5 bases, with 18 bases between them. Looked up from germline, CDR1 is SGHTS and CDR2 is YDEGEE. The CDR3 nucleotides are TGTGCCAGCAGCTTGTCGCGAGTGGTGGGATCGTATGGCTACACCTTC. Encoded protein: CASSLSRVVGSYGYTF.

This clonotype was seen at least ten times. The rearrangement uses TRBV12-3 or TRBV12-4 and TRBJ2-1, with D possibly TRBD2 on 7 matching bases. This CDR3 spans 14 amino acids. Trimming left V 8 bases short and J 7 bases short, with 18 bases between. The DNA of the CDR3 is TGTGCCAGCGAGAGGGGGAGGGCCTCAAATGAGCAGTTCTTC. It translates to CASERGRASNEQFF.

The sample holds many counts of this clonotype. This sequence joins TRBV12-3 or TRBV12-4 and TRBJ2-1; the match to TRBD2 covers 15 bases. With 6 bases clipped from V and 3 bases from J, the junction kept 9 bases outside the gene matches. This CDR3 region has 18 residues. The DNA of the CDR3 is TGTGCCAGCAGCCCCGGACTAGCGGGAGGGCCCTTCTACAATGAGCAGTTCTTC. This translates into CASSPGLAGGPFYNEQFF.

The chain combines TRBV20-1 with TRBJ1-6, with D possibly matching TRBD1 (5 bases). Trimming shortened V by 6 bases and J by 7 bases, and 13 bases separated the two germline ends. There are 13 residues in the CDR3. Germline assignment: CDR1 DFQATT and CDR2 SNEGSKA (reference sequence). The CDR3 nucleotides read TGCAGTGCCACCGGGACGGGGAATTCACCCCTCCACTTT. Translated, it gives CSATGTGNSPLHF.

This chain uses TRBV7-6 with TRBJ2-3; D remains unclear. CDR1 SGHVS and CDR2 FNYEAQ come from the germline V gene. The CDR3 runs 16 residues. Trimming left V 0 bases short and J 1 base short, with 11 bases between. CDR3 in amino acids: CASSLASGFGTDTQYF. For the CDR3, the DNA is TGTGCCAGCAGCTTAGCTTCCGGGTTTGGCACAGATACGCAGTATTTT.

This clonotype was recorded at least ten times. V is TRBV28 and J is TRBJ2-1; D could derive from TRBD1 or TRBD2 (5 bases each). V lost 2 bases and J 0 bases, leaving 20 bases between the germline ends. The length of the CDR3 is 19 residues. Germline values: CDR1 MDHEN, CDR2 SYDVKM. The CDR3 here is CASSLDILGDRSSYNEQFF. The CDR3 DNA is TGTGCCAGCAGTTTAGATATTTTGGGGGACCGGAGCTCCTACAATGAGCAGTTCTTC. Filled out from reference TRBV28 and TRBJ2-1, the complete variable domain reads DVKVTQSSRYLVKRTGEKVFLECVQDMDHENMFWYRQDPGLGLRLIYFSYDVKMKEKGDIPEGYSVSREKKERFSLILESASTNQTSMYLCASSLDILGDRSSYNEQFFGPGTRLTVL.

The genes are TRBV6-1 and TRBJ2-7; D is undetermined. Germline CDR1 MNHNS, CDR2 SASEGT. The CDR3 spans 13 residues. Trimming pared 0 bases from V and 7 bases from J, leaving 10 bases between. The CDR3 reads CASSEALRSEQYF. In DNA form, the CDR3 reads TGTGCCAGCAGTGAAGCGCTTCGGAGTGAGCAGTACTTC.

This clonotype was recorded at least ten times. V is TRBV7-3 and J is TRBJ2-7, with 11 positions matching TRBD2. In germline, CDR1 is SGHTA, CDR2 FQGTGA. This CDR3 comprises 16 residues. V was pared by 5 bases and J by 7 bases, with 13 bases of the junction left unmatched. The CDR3 reads CASSGTSSGRLREQYF. In nucleotides, the CDR3 is TGTGCCAGCAGCGGTACCTCTAGCGGGAGGTTGAGGGAGCAGTACTTC.

V gene TRBV6-1 combines with J gene TRBJ2-3; 9 bases line up with TRBD2. Germline V CDR1 and CDR2: MNHNS, SASEGT. J gave up 0 bases and V 5 bases, and 6 bases lay outside the gene matches. This CDR3 contains 16 residues. DNA of the CDR3: TGTGCCAGCAGTAATCTCCTAGCGGGGAGCACAGATACGCAGTATTTT. This translates into CASSNLLAGSTDTQYF.

As for this clonotype: Given a much more abundant clone one base away, this may be a read error. The chain links TRBV30 to TRBJ2-1, with D perhaps matching TRBD1 (5 bases). There are 16 residues in the CDR3. From germline, CDR1 is GTSNPN and CDR2 SVGIG (reference sequence). For the CDR3, the DNA is TGTACCTGGAGTGTAGGGGTACACCTCTCCTACAATGAGCAGTTCTTC. As protein: CTWSVGVHLSYNEQFF.

This clonotype came up a few times. J is TRBJ2-7 and V is TRBV9; the match to TRBD2 covers 11 bases. The trim removed 0 bases at V and 6 bases at J, leaving 14 bases unmatched. The CDR3 totals 18 residues. Germline-derived CDR1 and CDR2 are SGDLS and YYNGEE. CDR3 DNA sequence: TGTGCCAGCAGCGTAGAGGCTAGCGGGAGGTTGGAGCTGGGCGAGCAGTACTTC. Translated, it gives CASSVEASGRLELGEQYF.

This clonotype was seen only a few times. V usage is TRBV6-1 and J usage is TRBJ2-1; 11 bases are shared with TRBD2. The germline V gene encodes CDR1 MNHNS and CDR2 SASEGT. The CDR3 loop spans 18 amino acids. V dropped 6 bases and J dropped 4; count of bases not matched to a gene: 14. For the CDR3, the DNA is TGTGCCAGCAGGGAACCTCCGGGACTAGCGGAGCCTTACAATGAGCAGTTCTTC. It encodes CASREPPGLAEPYNEQFF.

The CDR3 here is CASSANFYEQYF. DNA for the CDR3: TGTGCCAGCTCCGCCAACTTCTACGAGCAGTACTTC. V gene TRBV3-1 combines with J gene TRBJ2-7; unclear D gene. Per germline, CDR1 LGHDT and CDR2 YNNKEL (reference sequence). The CDR3 totals 12 residues. Trimming cost V 8 bases and J 3 bases, with 11 bases left between them.

This chain connects TRBV7-3 to TRBJ1-2; TRBD1 matches 7 bases. J gave up 7 bases and V 2 bases, and 10 bases lay outside the gene matches. The length of the CDR3 is 15 residues. Germline V lookup: CDR1 SGHTA, CDR2 FQGTGA. In nucleotides, the CDR3 is TGTGCCAGCAGCTTAGGGTCAGGGGGTCTATCTGGCTACACCTTC. Its protein product is CASSLGSGGLSGYTF.

This clonotype has a count of ten or more. This chain links TRBV20-1 with TRBJ2-1; 8 positions agree with TRBD1. CDR1 DFQATT and CDR2 SNEGSKA come from the germline V gene (reference sequence). The CDR3 is made up of 16 amino acids. Trimming at V came to 2 bases and at J to 7 bases, leaving 13 bases not matched to a gene. The CDR3 sequence is CSARKSRTGSENEQFF. For the CDR3, the DNA is TGCAGTGCTAGAAAATCACGGACAGGGAGTGAGAATGAGCAGTTCTTC.

This clonotype was seen many times. The V gene is TRBV20-1, the J gene TRBJ1-2, with 7 bases that match TRBD1. This CDR3 comprises 12 residues. Germline values: CDR1 DFQATT, CDR2 SNEGSKA (reference sequence). CDR3: CSPLGGRQGYTF. The CDR3 DNA sequence: TGCAGCCCGTTAGGGGGCCGTCAGGGCTACACCTTC.

This clonotype was observed many times. The gene calls are TRBV6-2 or TRBV6-3 and TRBJ2-1; 11 positions agree with TRBD1. Germline V CDR1 and CDR2: MNHEY, SVGEGT. This CDR3 contains 16 residues. The ends lost 4 bases at V and 5 bases at J; junction bases unmatched: 7. CDR3 sequence: CASSLPGTGGNNEQFF. The CDR3 nucleotides are TGTGCCAGCAGTTTACCCGGGACAGGGGGAAACAATGAGCAGTTCTTC.

V is TRBV19 and J is TRBJ2-1; tentatively, D is TRBD2 (6 bases). CDR1 is LNHDA, CDR2 SQIVND, per germline (reference sequence). The CDR3 runs to 13 residues. V was shortened by 7 bases and J by 4 bases, with 11 bases between the two germline ends. In nucleotides, the CDR3 is TGTGCCAGTAAGGACGGAGGGTACAATGAGCAGTTCTTC. Protein product: CASKDGGYNEQFF.

On this clonotype: A much larger clonotype is one base distant, so this may be a read error. This chain connects TRBV15 to TRBJ2-7; tentative D call: TRBD2 (5 bases). Germline values: CDR1 LNHNV, CDR2 YYDKDF (reference sequence). The CDR3 extends over 14 amino acids. CDR3 amino acids: CATSRQTTTYGQYF. For the CDR3, the DNA is TGTGCCACCAGCAGACAAACGACTACCTACGGGCAGTACTTC. The full variable domain, its missing parts supplied by reference TRBV15 and TRBJ2-7, is DAMVIQNPRYQVTQFGKPVTLSCSQTLNHNVMYWYQQKSSQAPKLLFHYYDKDFNNEADTPDNFQSRRPNTSFCFLDIRSPGLGDTAMYLCATSRQTTTYGQYFGPGTRLTVT.

This clonotype has only a few counts. This sequence joins TRBV29-1 and TRBJ2-2; the match to TRBD2 covers 11 bases. This CDR3 contains 18 residues. With V trimmed by 5 bases and J by 2 bases, 13 bases remained unmatched. The V gene's germline CDR1 is SQVTM and CDR2 ANQGSEA. In DNA, the CDR3 is TGCAGCGTTAAAGGGGTGACTAGCGGGATGGAAAACACCGGGGAGCTGTTTTTT. The encoded protein is CSVKGVTSGMENTGELFF.

A word on this clonotype: This could be a read error, since a much larger clone is one nucleotide away. The chain carries TRBV7-2 and TRBJ2-3, with 7 bases matching TRBD1. Germline values: CDR1 SGHTA, CDR2 FQGNSA. The ends lost 7 bases at V and 2 bases at J; junction bases unmatched: 6. The CDR3 is 14 residues long. CDR3 nucleotide sequence: TGTGCCAGCACCCCTGGGACAGCCACAGATACGCAGTATTTT. It yields the protein CASTPGTATDTQYF.

The chain employs TRBV6-1 and TRBJ2-3; D remains ambiguous. V lost 10 bases and J 2 bases, leaving 7 bases between the germline ends. The germline gives CDR1 MNHNS, CDR2 SASEGT. CDR3 length: 11 residues. The CDR3 DNA reads as TGTGCCACCGAGACCACAGATACGCAGTATTTT. It yields the protein CATETTDTQYF.

The chain recombines TRBV30 with TRBJ1-1; D might be TRBD1 (6 bases). V lost 3 bases, J lost 1 base, and 12 bases lay in between. The CDR3 sequence is 14 residues long. Germline CDR1 and CDR2: GTSNPN and SVGIG (reference sequence). The CDR3 loop reads CAWSRYRANTEAFF. The CDR3, as DNA: TGTGCCTGGAGCAGGTACAGGGCGAACACTGAAGCTTTCTTT.

This clonotype was picked up many times. The rearrangement links TRBV6-2 or TRBV6-3 to TRBJ2-3, with D hard to call. The CDR3 is made up of 15 amino acids. In germline, CDR1 is MNHEY, CDR2 SVGEGT. V gave up 2 bases and J gave up 7 bases, with 16 bases separating them. DNA for the CDR3: TGTGCCAGCAGTTACCGTCCGTCGGTAGCAAATACGCAGTATTTT. Encoded protein: CASSYRPSVANTQYF.

This clonotype was picked up many times. The chain couples TRBV12-3 or TRBV12-4 to TRBJ2-7, with D maybe TRBD1 (5 bases). CDR3 length: 12 amino acids. The V gene lost 8 bases and the J gene lost 5 bases, with 13 bases spanning the gap. The CDR3 DNA reads as TGTGCCAGCCAGGGAAAGGGAAACGAGCAGTACTTC. This encodes CASQGKGNEQYF.

This clonotype was recorded many times. This chain connects TRBV28 to TRBJ2-3, with 10 nucleotides matching TRBD2. CDR1 is MDHEN, CDR2 SYDVKM, per germline. The CDR3 is made up of 16 amino acids. J gave up 2 bases and V 6 bases, and 8 bases lay outside the gene matches. The CDR3 DNA reads TGTGCCAGCAGACCGCGGACTAGCGGATTCACAGATACGCAGTATTTT. Protein product: CASRPRTSGFTDTQYF.